A selection of T cell receptor beta chains follows, all from one sample in a study of T cells in Graves' hyperthyroidism and ophthalmopathy. TCRdb fed the multiplex PCR reads into MiXCR, producing one record per CDR3 protein. The table records roughly 740,000 distinct CDR3 sequences, less than 20% of them present only once. Sequencing used blood. The origin of the receptors is a man aged 18 to 35 with Graves' hyperthyroidism. Each CDR3 is given with its conserved first and last residue. The order of the fields is D gene, V gene, clone size, J gene, CDR3 DNA, CDR3 protein. D genes are given only for firm matches. Size is stated for part of the rows, as once, few or many counts, or as a class when the clone is expanded.

TRBD1	TRBV28	many	TRBJ1-4	TGTGCCAGCATTTCACAGGGGGGGCATGAAAAACTGTTTTTT	CASISQGGHEKLFF
NA	TRBV9	NA	TRBJ1-1	TGTGCCAGCAGCGTAGTACAGAACACTGAAGCTTTCTTT	CASSVVQNTEAFF
NA	TRBV18	many	TRBJ1-1	TGTGCCAGCAGCCCACAGCGGAACACTGAAGCTTTCTTT	CASSPQRNTEAFF
TRBD2	TRBV7-3	NA	TRBJ2-1	TGTGCCAGCAGCCCAACCCCGGGACTAGGGTTCCATGAGCAGTTCTTC	CASSPTPGLGFHEQFF
NA	TRBV20-1	many	TRBJ2-1	TGCAGTGCTAGGCCGGACTCGACCTACAATGAGCAGTTCTTC	CSARPDSTYNEQFF
NA	TRBV28	many	TRBJ1-5	TGTGCCAGCAGTTTTATTATTGGGGATCAGCCCCAGCATTTT	CASSFIIGDQPQHF
NA	TRBV30	NA	TRBJ2-5	TGTGCCTGGATGCCCCGGGGTGAGACCCAGTACTTC	CAWMPRGETQYF
NA	TRBV2	many	TRBJ2-3	TGTGCCAGAGCCATCACAGATACGCAGTATTTT	CARAITDTQYF
TRBD1	TRBV20-1	once	TRBJ1-5	TGCAGTGCCGCGGACAGGGAGGGCAATCAGCCCCAGCATTTT	CSAADREGNQPQHF
TRBD1	TRBV28	NA	TRBJ2-6	TGTGCCAGCAGCCCCCGGGACAGGGTCTCTGGGGCCAACGTCCTGACTTTC	CASSPRDRVSGANVLTF
TRBD1	TRBV12-3/TRBV12-4	many	TRBJ1-1	TGTGCCAGCAGACTACAGGGGGCATGGACTGAAGCTTTCTTT	CASRLQGAWTEAFF
NA	TRBV25-1	NA	TRBJ2-1	TGTGCCAGCAGTGAACGGGACGAGTCCTACAATGAGCAGTTCTTC	CASSERDESYNEQFF
NA	TRBV2	many	TRBJ2-7	TGTGCCAGCAGTGAAGCGGTCTACGAGCAGTACTTC	CASSEAVYEQYF
NA	TRBV4-2	NA	TRBJ2-1	TGTGCCAGCAGCCAAGAATTTTCCACCACCAGGGAGCAGTTCTTC	CASSQEFSTTREQFF
TRBD2	TRBV6-2/TRBV6-3	NA	TRBJ2-1	TGTGCCAGCAGTTCCCCAATAGCGGGAGGTAGGCAGTTCTTC	CASSSPIAGGRQFF
NA	TRBV11-3	many	TRBJ2-1	TGTGCCAGCAGCTTACAGCTGGACAATGAGCAGTTCTTC	CASSLQLDNEQFF
NA	TRBV7-6	NA	TRBJ2-7	TGTGCCAGCAGTGACGGGGGAAACTACGAGCAGTACTTC	CASSDGGNYEQYF
NA	TRBV5-1	NA	TRBJ1-2	TGCGCCAGCAGCTTGCAGGGGTCCGGAGGCTACACCTTC	CASSLQGSGGYTF
NA	TRBV25-1	few	TRBJ1-6	TGTGCCAGCGGGTCAACAGGGTACAATTCACCCCTCCACTTT	CASGSTGYNSPLHF
NA	TRBV7-8	many	TRBJ1-2	TGTGCCAGCAGCTCATGGGGGCAGGGACGGACTAACTATGGCTACACCTTC	CASSSWGQGRTNYGYTF
TRBD1	TRBV2	many	TRBJ2-2	TGTGCCAGCAGAAGGGACAGAAACACCGGGGAGCTGTTTTTT	CASRRDRNTGELFF
TRBD2	TRBV20-1	few	TRBJ2-7	TGCAGTGCTACCGGGACTACCTTAACCTACGAGCAGTACTTC	CSATGTTLTYEQYF
NA	TRBV13	many	TRBJ2-3	TGTGCCAGCAGTTCCGAGAGGGGACGAGTCACGCAGTATTTT	CASSSERGRVTQYF
TRBD1	TRBV4-1	NA	TRBJ2-7	TGCGCCAGCAGCCAATCCGACAGGGGGCTCACCTACGAGCAGTACTTC	CASSQSDRGLTYEQYF
TRBD1	TRBV28	NA	TRBJ2-1	TGTGCCAGCAGTCCTTTGGACAGGGGAAGCGATGAGCAGTTCTTC	CASSPLDRGSDEQFF
NA	TRBV7-3	NA	TRBJ2-3	TGTGCCAGCAGCTTATCAGTAGGGGTAGATACGCAGTATTTT	CASSLSVGVDTQYF
NA	TRBV6-2/TRBV6-3	many	TRBJ2-1	TGTGCCAGCAGTTACTCGATACGGGGAGGATACAATGAGCAGTTCTTC	CASSYSIRGGYNEQFF
NA	TRBV6-2/TRBV6-3	few	TRBJ2-5	TGTGCCAGCAGTTACCCGCGGCGAGAGACCCAGTACTTC	CASSYPRRETQYF
TRBD2	TRBV28	many	TRBJ2-1	TGTGCCAGCATCCCTGCCTTAGCGGGAGGTAGTGAGCAGTTCTTC	CASIPALAGGSEQFF
TRBD1	TRBV29-1	few	TRBJ1-4	TGCAGCGTTGATGGGGGGACAGGGAATGAAAAACTGTTTTTT	CSVDGGTGNEKLFF
NA	TRBV20-1	NA	TRBJ2-1	TGCAGTGCTACCGAGCAGGGGGGCCTAAGCTCCTACAATGAGCAGTTCTTC	CSATEQGGLSSYNEQFF
TRBD2	TRBV7-6	many	TRBJ2-3	TGTGCCAGCAAACCCGCCCCCCCATTGTGGGGACTAGCGGAGACAGATACGCAGTATTTT	CASKPAPPLWGLAETDTQYF
TRBD1	TRBV6-1	NA	TRBJ2-6	TGTGCCAGCAGTTTTCGACAGGGGTCTTACCTTTTAGACTCTGGGGCCAACGTCCTGACTTTC	CASSFRQGSYLLDSGANVLTF
NA	TRBV19	NA	TRBJ2-7	TGTGCCAGTAGTAGCGGACTTTTCTACGAGCAGTACTTC	CASSSGLFYEQYF
NA	TRBV5-1	few	TRBJ2-3	TGCGCCAGCAGCCCCTCCCGGGGCCTAGCGAGCACAGATACGCAGTATTTT	CASSPSRGLASTDTQYF
NA	TRBV6-1	few	TRBJ1-5	TGTGCCAGTGAAGGGGTGCCCCAGCATTTT	CASEGVPQHF
NA	TRBV27	NA	TRBJ2-7	TGTGCCAGCAGTTTATCTCTCCGCTACGAGCAGTACTTC	CASSLSLRYEQYF
NA	TRBV9	few	TRBJ2-3	TGTGCCAGCAGCGTAGCGGCTCAGGGTTGGACAGATACGCAGTATTTT	CASSVAAQGWTDTQYF
NA	TRBV12-5	few	TRBJ2-5	TGTGCTGGGGGGGGGCTCGGGGAGACCCAGTACTTC	CAGGGLGETQYF
NA	TRBV4-3	NA	TRBJ2-5	TGCGCCAGCAGCCCCACCGAAAATCGGGGCGAGACCCAGTACTTC	CASSPTENRGETQYF
NA	TRBV4-3	NA	TRBJ2-1	TGCGCCAGCAGCCAATCAACACCAAGCTCCTACAATGAGCAGTTCTTC	CASSQSTPSSYNEQFF
NA	TRBV4-3	few	TRBJ2-1	TGCGCCAGCAGCCAAGGCGGAGACGACTACAATGAGCAGTTCTTC	CASSQGGDDYNEQFF
NA	TRBV5-5	many	TRBJ1-2	TGTGCCAGCAGCTTGGTAGCCGGGCTCGATGGCTACACCTTC	CASSLVAGLDGYTF
TRBD2	TRBV5-1	NA	TRBJ2-7	TGCGCCAGCAGCCTCTCCTGGGCTAGCGGCTCAAGAGGGTCGTACGAGCAGTACTTC	CASSLSWASGSRGSYEQYF
NA	TRBV5-1	many	TRBJ2-4	TGCGCCAGCAGTTCTGTCGCGGGAAAAAACATTCAGTACTTC	CASSSVAGKNIQYF
NA	TRBV6-1	many	TRBJ2-1	TGTGCCAGCAGTGAGGAGACTGGTTCCTACAATGAGCAGTTCTTC	CASSEETGSYNEQFF
TRBD1	TRBV4-1	NA	TRBJ2-7	TGCGCCAGCAGCCAAGCCCCGGGACAGGCGATTTTTAGCTCCTACGAGCAGTACTTC	CASSQAPGQAIFSSYEQYF
TRBD1	TRBV28	many	TRBJ2-4	TGTGCCAGCAGCCCAACAGGGGAAATAGCCAAAAACATTCAGTACTTC	CASSPTGEIAKNIQYF
NA	TRBV7-9	NA	TRBJ2-2	TGTGCCAGCAGCTCAGGGATTAACACCGGGGAGCTGTTTTTT	CASSSGINTGELFF
NA	TRBV5-6	NA	TRBJ2-3	TGTGCCAGCAGCATACGATACCTAGCACAGAGTCGAGCTGATACGCAGTATTTT	CASSIRYLAQSRADTQYF
TRBD1	TRBV11-1	NA	TRBJ2-5	TGTGCCAGCAGCCAAGTACGGACAGGAGGGACCCAGTACTTC	CASSQVRTGGTQYF
NA	TRBV27	many	TRBJ2-7	TGTGCCAGCAGTTTGTACCCAGGGATAGAGCAGTACTTC	CASSLYPGIEQYF
NA	TRBV11-2	few	TRBJ2-1	TGTGCCAGCACTTCCCCTGGGGGGAAGCCGTACAATGAGCAGTTCTTC	CASTSPGGKPYNEQFF
NA	TRBV4-2	NA	TRBJ2-5	TGTGCCAGCAGCCGGGACTACAGGGGAACGCAGGAGACCCAGTACTTC	CASSRDYRGTQETQYF